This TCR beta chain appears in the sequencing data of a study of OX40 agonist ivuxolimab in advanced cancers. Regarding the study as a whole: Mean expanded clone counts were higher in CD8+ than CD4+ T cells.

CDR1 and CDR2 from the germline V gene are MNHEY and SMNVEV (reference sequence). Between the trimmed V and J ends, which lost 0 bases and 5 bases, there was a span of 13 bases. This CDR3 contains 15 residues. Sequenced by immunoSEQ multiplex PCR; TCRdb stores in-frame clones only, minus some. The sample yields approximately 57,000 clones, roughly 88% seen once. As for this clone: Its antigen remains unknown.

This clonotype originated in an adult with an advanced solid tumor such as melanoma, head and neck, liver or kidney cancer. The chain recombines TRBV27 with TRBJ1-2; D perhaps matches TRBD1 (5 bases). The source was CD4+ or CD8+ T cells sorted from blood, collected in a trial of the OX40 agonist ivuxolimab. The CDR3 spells CASSLSGSGRYGYTF. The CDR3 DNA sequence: TGTGCCAGCAGTTTATCGGGGTCAGGGCGGTATGGCTACACCTTC.